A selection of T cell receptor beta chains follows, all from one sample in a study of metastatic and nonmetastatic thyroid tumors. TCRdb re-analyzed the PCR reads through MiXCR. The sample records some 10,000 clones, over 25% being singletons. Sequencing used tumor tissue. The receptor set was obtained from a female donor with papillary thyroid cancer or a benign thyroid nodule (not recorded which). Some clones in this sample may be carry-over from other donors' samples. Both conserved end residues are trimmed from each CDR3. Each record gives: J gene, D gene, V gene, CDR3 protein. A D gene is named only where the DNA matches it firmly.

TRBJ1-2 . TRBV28 ASYRHLYGYT
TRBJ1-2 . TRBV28 ASSPARYGYT
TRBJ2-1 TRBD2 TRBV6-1 ASRGGGRNNEQF
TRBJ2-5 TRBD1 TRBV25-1 ASSDDRTGEETQY
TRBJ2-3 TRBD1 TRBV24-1 ATSDFRTGVDTQY
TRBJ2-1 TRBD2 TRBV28 ASSLTAGGGFEQF
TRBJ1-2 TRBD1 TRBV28 ANTTGYSPNYGYT
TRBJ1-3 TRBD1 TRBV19 ASRQGGSGNTIY
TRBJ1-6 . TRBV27 ASGSTGWDNSPLH
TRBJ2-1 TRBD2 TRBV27 ASSPLAGGTYNEQF
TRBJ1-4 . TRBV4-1 ASSPYGTEKLF
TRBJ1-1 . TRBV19 ASGGDWGSTEAF
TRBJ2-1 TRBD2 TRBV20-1 SARGAGATNEQF
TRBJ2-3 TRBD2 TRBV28 ASTAVLAKNTQY
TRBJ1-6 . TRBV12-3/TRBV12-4 ASRPQGRDSPLH
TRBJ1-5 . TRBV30 AWSGGSGETRQPQH
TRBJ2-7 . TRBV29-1 SVEEAYEQY
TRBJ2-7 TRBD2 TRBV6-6 ASSYQGGAGAREQY
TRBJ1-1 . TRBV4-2 ASSQSFQYEAF
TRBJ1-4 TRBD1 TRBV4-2 ASSQEAFGQDEKLF
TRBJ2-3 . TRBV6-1 ASSTEGLAQY
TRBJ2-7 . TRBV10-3 AISGSSYEQY
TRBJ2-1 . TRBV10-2 ASRARADEQF
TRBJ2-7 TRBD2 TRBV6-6 ASSYSGGKGYEQY
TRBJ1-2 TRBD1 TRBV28 ASITGAYGYT
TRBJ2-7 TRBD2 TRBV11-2 ASSLTGTSPSYEQY
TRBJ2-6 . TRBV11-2 ASSLYSPSGANVLT
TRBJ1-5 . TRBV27 ASSPHMSRTGNQPQH
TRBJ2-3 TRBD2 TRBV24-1 ATSRSSGRAGTDTQY
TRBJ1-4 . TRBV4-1 ASSPLGEGGEKLF